What follows describes a single TCR beta chain. This entry comes from a study of PD-L1 blockade in urothelial cancer. Turning to the study itself: Blood yielded a median of about 150,000 T cells per sample.

Synthetic TCR analog templates were added to each PCR reaction. Generated by immunoSEQ multiplex PCR, the TCRdb table keeps only in-frame clones and is missing some. Of about 36,000 clones in the sample, 84% were seen once. The CDR3 has 14 amino acids. V was clipped by 3 bases and J by 2 bases; unmatched bases: 1. The V gene's germline CDR1 is MNHNY and CDR2 SVGAGI (reference sequence). As to time point: peripheral blood 6 weeks after treatment start. The material was PBMCs, obtained around atezolizumab (anti-PD-L1) treatment. This TCR derives from a man aged 40-49 years with urothelial cancer. The rearrangement uses TRBV6-6 and TRBJ1-2; 9 bases align to TRBD1. The CDR3 here is CASSYGTGNYGYTF. The CDR3 DNA reads as TGTGCCAGCAGTTATGGGACAGGGAACTATGGCTACACCTTC.